This T cell receptor (beta chain) is drawn from a study of T cell repertoires in cytomegalovirus infection. Concerning this clonotype itself: Its cognate antigen is unknown. This clone may be a read error of a much larger clone one base away.

Each CDR3 protein gets one entry after TCRdb re-called the reads with MiXCR. The table lists 250,000 to 300,000 distinct CDR3 sequences, about 15% of them singletons. The study's findings and limits: Carriers of CMV plus the relevant HLA were identified by cumulative public TCR beta family frequency.

This clonotype was obtained from a human donor in good health (CMV status not recorded). Some clones in this sample may be carry-over from other donors' samples. Material: CD8+ T cells from PBMCs.

DNA of the CDR3: TGTGCCAGCGGCATCGACTGGAACAATGAGCAGTTCTTC. It translates to CASGIDWNNEQFF. This chain joins TRBV7-3 and TRBJ2-1; D is uncertain. V lost 8 bases, J lost 5 bases, and 13 bases lay in between. The V gene's germline CDR1 is SGHTA and CDR2 FQGTGA. The CDR3 length is 13 residues. The variable domain in full, with the rest retrieved from reference TRBV7-3 and TRBJ2-1, is GAGVSQTPSNKVTEKGKYVELRCDPISGHTALYWYRQSLGQGPEFLIYFQGTGAADDSGLPNDRFFAVRPEGSVSTLKIQRTERGDSAVYLCASGIDWNNEQFFGPGTRLTVL.